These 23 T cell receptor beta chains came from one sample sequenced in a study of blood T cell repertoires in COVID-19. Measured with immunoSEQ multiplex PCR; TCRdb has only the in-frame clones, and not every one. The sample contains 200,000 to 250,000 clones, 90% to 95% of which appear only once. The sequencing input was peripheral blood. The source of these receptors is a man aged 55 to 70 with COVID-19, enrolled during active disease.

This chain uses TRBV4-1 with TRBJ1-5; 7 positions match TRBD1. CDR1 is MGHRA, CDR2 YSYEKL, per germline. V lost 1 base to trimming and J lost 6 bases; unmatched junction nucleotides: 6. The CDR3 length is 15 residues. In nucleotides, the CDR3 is TGCGCCAGCAGCCAAGCAGGGGGAGGATTTCAGCCCCAGCATTTT. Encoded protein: CASSQAGGGFQPQHF.

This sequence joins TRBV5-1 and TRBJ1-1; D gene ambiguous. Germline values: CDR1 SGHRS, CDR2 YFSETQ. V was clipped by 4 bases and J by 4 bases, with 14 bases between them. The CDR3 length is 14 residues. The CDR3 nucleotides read TGCGCCAGCAGCCAGTCGCTCGCCGCCACTGAAGCTTTCTTT. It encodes CASSQSLAATEAFF.

The CDR3 bases are TGTGCCAGCAAGGGCGGGATTTCAGATACGCAGTATTTT. Translating it yields CASKGGISDTQYF. This rearrangement joins TRBV28 to TRBJ2-3, with D possibly being TRBD2 (6 bases). The CDR3 sequence is 13 residues long. The germline gives CDR1 MDHEN, CDR2 SYDVKM. Trimming left V 7 bases short and J 4 bases short, with 12 bases between.

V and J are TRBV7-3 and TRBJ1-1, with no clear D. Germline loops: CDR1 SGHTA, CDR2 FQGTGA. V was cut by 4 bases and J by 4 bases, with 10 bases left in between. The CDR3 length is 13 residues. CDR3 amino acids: CASSSDTRTEAFF. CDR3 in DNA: TGTGCCAGCAGCTCCGACACCCGCACTGAAGCTTTCTTT.

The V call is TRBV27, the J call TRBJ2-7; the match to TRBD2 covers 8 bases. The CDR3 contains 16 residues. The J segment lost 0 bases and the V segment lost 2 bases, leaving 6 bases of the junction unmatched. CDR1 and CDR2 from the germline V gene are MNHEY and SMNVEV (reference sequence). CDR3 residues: CASSLPRGGSSYEQYF. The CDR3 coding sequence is TGTGCCAGCAGTTTACCACGGGGGGGTAGCTCCTACGAGCAGTACTTC.

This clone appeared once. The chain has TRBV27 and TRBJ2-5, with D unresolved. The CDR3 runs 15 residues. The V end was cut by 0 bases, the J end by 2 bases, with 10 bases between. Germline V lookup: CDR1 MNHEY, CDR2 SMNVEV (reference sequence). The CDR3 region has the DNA TGTGCCAGCAGTTTATCTATTTCCGTACAAGAGACCCAGTACTTC. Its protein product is CASSLSISVQETQYF.

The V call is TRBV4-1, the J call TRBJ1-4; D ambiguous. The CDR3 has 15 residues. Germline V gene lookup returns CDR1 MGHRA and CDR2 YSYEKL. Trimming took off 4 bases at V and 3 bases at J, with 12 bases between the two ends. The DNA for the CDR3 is TGCGCCAGCAGCCTGATTACGGTACCTAATGAAAAACTGTTTTTT. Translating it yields CASSLITVPNEKLFF.

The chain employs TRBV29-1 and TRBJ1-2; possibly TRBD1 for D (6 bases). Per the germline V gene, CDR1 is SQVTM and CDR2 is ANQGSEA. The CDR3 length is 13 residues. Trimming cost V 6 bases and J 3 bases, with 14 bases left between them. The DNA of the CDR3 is TGCAGCGTGAAACAGGGATCGGACTATGGCTACACCTTC. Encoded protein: CSVKQGSDYGYTF. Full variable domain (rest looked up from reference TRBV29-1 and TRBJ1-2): SAVISQKPSRDICQRGTSLTIQCQVDSQVTMMFWYRQQPGQSLTLIATANQGSEATYESGFVIDKFPISRPNLTFSTLTVSNMSPEDSSIYLCSVKQGSDYGYTFGSGTRLTVV.

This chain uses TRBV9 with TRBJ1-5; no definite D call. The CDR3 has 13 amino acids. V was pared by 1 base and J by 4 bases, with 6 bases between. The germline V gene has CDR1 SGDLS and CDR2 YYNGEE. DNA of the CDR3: TGTGCCAGCAGCGTAACGGGGAATCAGCCCCAGCATTTT. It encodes CASSVTGNQPQHF.

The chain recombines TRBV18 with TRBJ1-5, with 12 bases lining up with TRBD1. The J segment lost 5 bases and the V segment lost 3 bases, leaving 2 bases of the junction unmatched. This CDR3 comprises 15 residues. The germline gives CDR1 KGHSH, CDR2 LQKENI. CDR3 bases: TGTGCCAGCTCACCCGGGACAGGGGGCCATCAGCCCCAGCATTTT. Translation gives CASSPGTGGHQPQHF. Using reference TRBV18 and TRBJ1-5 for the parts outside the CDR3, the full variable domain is NAGVMQNPRHLVRRRGQEARLRCSPMKGHSHVYWYRQLPEEGLKFMVYLQKENIIDESGMPKERFSAEFPKEGPSILRIQQVVRGDSAAYFCASSPGTGGHQPQHFGDGTRLSIL.

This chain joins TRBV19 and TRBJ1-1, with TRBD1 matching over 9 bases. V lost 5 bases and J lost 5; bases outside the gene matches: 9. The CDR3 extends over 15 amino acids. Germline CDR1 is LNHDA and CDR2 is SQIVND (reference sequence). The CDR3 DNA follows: TGTGCCAGTAGTCGATTGGGGACAGGGTCGACTGAAGCTTTCTTT. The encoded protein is CASSRLGTGSTEAFF.

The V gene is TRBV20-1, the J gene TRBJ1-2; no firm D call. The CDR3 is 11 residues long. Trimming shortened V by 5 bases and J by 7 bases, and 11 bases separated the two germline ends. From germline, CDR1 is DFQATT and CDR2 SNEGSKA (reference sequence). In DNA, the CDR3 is TGCAGTGCTCCCCTAGTAGGTGGCTACACCTTC. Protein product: CSAPLVGGYTF.

CDR3 DNA sequence: TGTGCCAGCAGCCCCTTTGTAGCCTTACACAATGAGCAGTTCTTC. It specifies CASSPFVALHNEQFF. The chain has TRBV3-1 (or the pseudogene TRBV3-2) and TRBJ2-1; D remains unclear. From germline, CDR1 is LGHDT and CDR2 YNNKEL (reference sequence). The length of the CDR3 is 15 residues. V lost 4 bases and J lost 5, with 15 bases in between.

CDR3: CAITQRGQGEDYGYTF. The CDR3 DNA follows: TGTGCCATCACCCAGCGGGGACAGGGGGAGGACTATGGCTACACCTTC. The rearrangement links TRBV10-3 to TRBJ1-2; TRBD1 agrees at 11 bases. This CDR3 region has 16 residues. V lost 7 bases and J lost 3; bases outside the gene matches: 10. CDR1 is ENHRY and CDR2 is SYGVKD in the germline V gene.

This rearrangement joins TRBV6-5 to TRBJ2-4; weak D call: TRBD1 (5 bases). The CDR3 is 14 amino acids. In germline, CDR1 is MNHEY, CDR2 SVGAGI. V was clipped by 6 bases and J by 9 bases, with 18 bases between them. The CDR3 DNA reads TGTGCCAGCAGCCACGACAGCGCGAGGCGCATTCAGTACTTC. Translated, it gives CASSHDSARRIQYF.

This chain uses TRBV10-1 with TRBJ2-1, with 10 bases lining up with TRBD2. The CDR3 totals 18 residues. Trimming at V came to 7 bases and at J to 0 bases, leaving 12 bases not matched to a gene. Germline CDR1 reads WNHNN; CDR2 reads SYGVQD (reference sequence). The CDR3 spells CASIIQREGSSSYNEQFF. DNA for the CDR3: TGCGCCAGCATAATACAGCGGGAGGGATCCAGCTCCTACAATGAGCAGTTCTTC.

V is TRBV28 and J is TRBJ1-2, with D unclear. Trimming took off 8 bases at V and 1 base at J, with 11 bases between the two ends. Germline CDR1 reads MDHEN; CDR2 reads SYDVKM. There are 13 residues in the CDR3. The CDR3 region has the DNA TGTGCCAGCGGCACAGCCTTTAACTATGGCTACACCTTC. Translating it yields CASGTAFNYGYTF.

The CDR3, as DNA: TGTGCCAGCAGCTCCTCAGGGTCATCTACTAATGAAAAACTGTTTTTT. It is translated as CASSSSGSSTNEKLFF. The chain carries TRBV7-9 and TRBJ1-4, with a possible D match to TRBD1 (5 bases). CDR3 length: 16 amino acids. V was shortened by 4 bases and J by 2 bases, with 14 bases between the two germline ends. In germline, CDR1 is SEHNR, CDR2 FQNEAQ (reference sequence).

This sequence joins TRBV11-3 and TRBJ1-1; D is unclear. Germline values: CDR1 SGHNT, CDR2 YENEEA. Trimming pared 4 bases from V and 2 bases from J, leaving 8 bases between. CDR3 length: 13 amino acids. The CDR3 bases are TGTGCCAGCAGCTCGTCAGGAAACACTGAAGCTTTCTTT. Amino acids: CASSSSGNTEAFF.

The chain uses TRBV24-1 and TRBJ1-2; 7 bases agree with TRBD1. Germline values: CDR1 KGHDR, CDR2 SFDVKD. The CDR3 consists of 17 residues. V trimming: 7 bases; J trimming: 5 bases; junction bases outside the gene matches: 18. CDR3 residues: CATSAGPRGTALYGYTF. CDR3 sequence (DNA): TGTGCCACCAGCGCTGGACCAAGGGGGACAGCTCTATATGGCTACACCTTC.

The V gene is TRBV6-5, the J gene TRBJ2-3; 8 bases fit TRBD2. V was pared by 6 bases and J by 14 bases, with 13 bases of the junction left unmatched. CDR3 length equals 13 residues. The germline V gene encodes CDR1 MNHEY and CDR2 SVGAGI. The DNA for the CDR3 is TGTGCCAGCAGACCACCGGGACTAGTGGTGTGGTATTTT. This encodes CASRPPGLVVWYF.

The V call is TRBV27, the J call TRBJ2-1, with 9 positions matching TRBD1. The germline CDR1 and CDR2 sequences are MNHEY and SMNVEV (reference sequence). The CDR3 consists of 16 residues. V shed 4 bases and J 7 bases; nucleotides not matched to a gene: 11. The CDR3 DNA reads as TGTGCCAGCAGTTCCCAGGACAGGGGTAAGCTAAATGAGCAGTTCTTC. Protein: CASSSQDRGKLNEQFF.

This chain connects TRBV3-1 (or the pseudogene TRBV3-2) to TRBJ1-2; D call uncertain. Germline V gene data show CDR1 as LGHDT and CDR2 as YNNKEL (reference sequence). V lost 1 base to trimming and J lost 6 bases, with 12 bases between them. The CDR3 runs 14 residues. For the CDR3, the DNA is TGTGCCAGCAGCCAAGTTTCGACTGGCGATGGCTACACCTTC. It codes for CASSQVSTGDGYTF.